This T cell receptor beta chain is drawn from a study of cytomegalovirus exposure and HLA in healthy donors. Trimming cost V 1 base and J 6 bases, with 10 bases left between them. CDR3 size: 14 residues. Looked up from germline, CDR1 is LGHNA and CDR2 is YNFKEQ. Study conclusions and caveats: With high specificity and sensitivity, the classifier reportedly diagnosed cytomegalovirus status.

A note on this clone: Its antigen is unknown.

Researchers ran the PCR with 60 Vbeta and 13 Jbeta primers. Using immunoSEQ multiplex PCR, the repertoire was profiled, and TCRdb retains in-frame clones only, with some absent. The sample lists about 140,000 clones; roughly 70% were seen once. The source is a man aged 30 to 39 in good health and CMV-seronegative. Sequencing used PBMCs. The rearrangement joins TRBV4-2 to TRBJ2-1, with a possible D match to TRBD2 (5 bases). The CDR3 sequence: CASSQAPEGNEQFF. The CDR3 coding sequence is TGTGCCAGCAGCCAAGCTCCCGAGGGCAATGAGCAGTTCTTC.